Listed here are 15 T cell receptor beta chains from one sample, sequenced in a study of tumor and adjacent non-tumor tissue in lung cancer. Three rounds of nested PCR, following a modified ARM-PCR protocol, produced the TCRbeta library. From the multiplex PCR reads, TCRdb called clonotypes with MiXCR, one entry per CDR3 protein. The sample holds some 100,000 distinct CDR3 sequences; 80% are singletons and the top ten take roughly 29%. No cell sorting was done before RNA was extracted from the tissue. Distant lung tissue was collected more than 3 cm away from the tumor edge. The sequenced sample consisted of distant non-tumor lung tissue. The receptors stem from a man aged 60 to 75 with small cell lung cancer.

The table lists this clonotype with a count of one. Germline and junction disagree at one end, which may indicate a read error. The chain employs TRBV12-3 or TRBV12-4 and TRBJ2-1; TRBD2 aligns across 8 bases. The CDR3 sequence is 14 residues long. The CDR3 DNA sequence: TGCGCCAGCAGTTTAGGGGGTACAAAGCGGGAGCAGCTCTTC. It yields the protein CASSLGGTKREQLF.

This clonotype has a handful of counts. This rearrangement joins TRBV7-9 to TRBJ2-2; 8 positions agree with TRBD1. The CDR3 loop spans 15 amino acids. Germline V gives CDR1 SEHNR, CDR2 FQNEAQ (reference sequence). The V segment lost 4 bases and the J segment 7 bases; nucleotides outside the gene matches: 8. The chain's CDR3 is CASSSRTGRGGELFF. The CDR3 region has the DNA TGTGCCAGCAGCTCGAGGACAGGGAGAGGCGGGGAGCTGTTTTTT.

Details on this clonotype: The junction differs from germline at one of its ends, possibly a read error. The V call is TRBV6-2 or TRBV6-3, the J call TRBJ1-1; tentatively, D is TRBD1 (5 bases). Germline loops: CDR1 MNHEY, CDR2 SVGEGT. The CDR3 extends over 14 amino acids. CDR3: CASSYDRGNTDAFF. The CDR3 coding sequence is TGTGCCAGCAGTTACGATCGGGGGAACACTGACGCTTTCTTC.

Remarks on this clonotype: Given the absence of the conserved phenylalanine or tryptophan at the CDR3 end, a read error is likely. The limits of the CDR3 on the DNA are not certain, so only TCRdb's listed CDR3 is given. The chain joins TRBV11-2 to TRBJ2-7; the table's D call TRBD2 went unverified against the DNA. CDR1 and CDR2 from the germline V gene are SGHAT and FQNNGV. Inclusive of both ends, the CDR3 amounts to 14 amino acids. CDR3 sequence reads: CASSLEIGGYEHYL.

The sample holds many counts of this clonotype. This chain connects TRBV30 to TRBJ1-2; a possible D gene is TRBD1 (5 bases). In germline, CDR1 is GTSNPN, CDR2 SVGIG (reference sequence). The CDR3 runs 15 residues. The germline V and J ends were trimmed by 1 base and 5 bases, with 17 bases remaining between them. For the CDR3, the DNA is TGTGCCTGGAGTGCCGGGACTGGCTGGGGGTATGGCTACACCTTC. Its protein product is CAWSAGTGWGYGYTF.

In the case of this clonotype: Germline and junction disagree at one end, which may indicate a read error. CDR3: CDSSFYRNTVAFF. CDR3 bases: TGTGACAGCAGTTTTTACAGGAACACTGTAGCTTTCTTT. This chain joins TRBV12-3 or TRBV12-4 and TRBJ1-1; TRBD1 might be the D (5 bases). This CDR3 contains 13 residues.

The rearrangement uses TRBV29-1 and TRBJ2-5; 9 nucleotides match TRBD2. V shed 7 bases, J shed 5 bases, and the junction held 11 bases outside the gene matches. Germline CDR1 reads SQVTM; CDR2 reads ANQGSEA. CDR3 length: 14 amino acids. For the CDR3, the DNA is TGCAGCGCTGCTAGCGGGAATAGCGTGGAGACCCAGTACTTC. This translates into CSAASGNSVETQYF.

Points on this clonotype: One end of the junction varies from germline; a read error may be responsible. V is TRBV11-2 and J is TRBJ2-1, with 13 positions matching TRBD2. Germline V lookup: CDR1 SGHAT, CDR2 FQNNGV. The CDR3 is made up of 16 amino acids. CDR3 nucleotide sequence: TGTGCCAGCAACCCTATACTAGCGGGAGGGCAATATGAGGAGTTCTTC. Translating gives CASNPILAGGQYEEFF.

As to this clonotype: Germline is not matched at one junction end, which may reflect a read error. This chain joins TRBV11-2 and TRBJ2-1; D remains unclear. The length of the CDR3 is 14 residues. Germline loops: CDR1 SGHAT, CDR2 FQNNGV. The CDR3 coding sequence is TGTGCCAGTAGCTTAGATGCAGGATTGGTTGAGCAGTTCTTC. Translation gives CASSLDAGLVEQFF.

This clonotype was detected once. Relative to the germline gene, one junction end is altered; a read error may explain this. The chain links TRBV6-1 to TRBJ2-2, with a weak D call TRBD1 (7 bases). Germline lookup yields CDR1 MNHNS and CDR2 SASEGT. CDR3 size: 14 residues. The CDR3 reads CASREGVMQGDLFF. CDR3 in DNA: TGTGCCAGCAGGGAGGGAGTCATGCAGGGGGACCTGTTTTTT.

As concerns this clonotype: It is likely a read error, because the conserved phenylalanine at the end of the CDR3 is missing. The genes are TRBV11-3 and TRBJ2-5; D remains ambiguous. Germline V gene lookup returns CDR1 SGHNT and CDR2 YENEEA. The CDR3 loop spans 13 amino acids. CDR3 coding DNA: TGTGACAGCAGCTTCGGCACGAGGGAGACCCAGTACTTA. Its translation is CDSSFGTRETQYL.

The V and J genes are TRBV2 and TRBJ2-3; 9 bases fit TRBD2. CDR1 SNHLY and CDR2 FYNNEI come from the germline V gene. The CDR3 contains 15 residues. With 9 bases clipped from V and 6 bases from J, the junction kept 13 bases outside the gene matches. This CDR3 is CARGGLATSGDTQYF. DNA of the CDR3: TGTGCCAGGGGAGGACTAGCGACTTCAGGGGATACGCAGTATTTT.

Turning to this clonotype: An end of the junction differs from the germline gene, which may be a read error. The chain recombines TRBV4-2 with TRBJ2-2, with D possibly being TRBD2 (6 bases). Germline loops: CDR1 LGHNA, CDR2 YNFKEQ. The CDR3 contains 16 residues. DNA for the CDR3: TGTACTAGCAGCCAAGATCTGAGGACCAACACAGGGGAGCTGTTTTTT. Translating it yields CTSSQDLRTNTGELFF.

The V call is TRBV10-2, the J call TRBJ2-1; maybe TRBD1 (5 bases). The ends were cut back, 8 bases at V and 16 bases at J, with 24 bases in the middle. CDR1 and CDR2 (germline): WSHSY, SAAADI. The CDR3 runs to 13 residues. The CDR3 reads CASCESGQGEHFF. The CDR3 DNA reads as TGCGCCAGCTGCGAGTCTGGCCAGGGTGAACATTTCTTC.

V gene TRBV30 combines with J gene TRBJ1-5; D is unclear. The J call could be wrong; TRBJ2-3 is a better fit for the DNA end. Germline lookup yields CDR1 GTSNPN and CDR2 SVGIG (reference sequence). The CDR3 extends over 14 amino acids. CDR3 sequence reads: CAWSPWGSNQPQYF. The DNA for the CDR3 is TGTGCCTGGAGTCCGTGGGGAAGCAATCAGCCCCAGTATTTT.